This T cell receptor (beta chain) was sequenced in a study of shared clonotypes between healthy human individuals. Study-level findings and limits: In having few donors, the study represented limited genetic and exposure-history diversity.

The CDR3 is 16 amino acids. V dropped 5 bases and J dropped 3; count of bases not matched to a gene: 10. Germline assignment: CDR1 SGHVS and CDR2 FQNEAQ. As regards this clone: Its specificity is unknown.

Authors' data handling: ImmunoSEQ gave junction-only sequences without quality scores, so filtering differed. The protocol was immunoSEQ multiplex PCR, while the TCRdb copy is restricted to in-frame clones and leaves out a portion. V, J and clone size were drawn from that table, and D and trimming were deduced from the DNA. This sample yields about 600,000 clones, of which 97% are seen a single time; less than 0.065% belongs to the top ten. This chain links TRBV7-8 with TRBJ2-4, with 7 bases fitting TRBD2. The sequence was obtained from a woman in her thirties in good health. Sequencing was carried out using naive CD4+ T cells sorted from blood. As to subset: CD45RA+ positively selected. In nucleotides, the CDR3 is TGTGCCAGCAGCCAGTGGCGGGAGTTGAGCAAAAACATTCAGTACTTC. It yields the protein CASSQWRELSKNIQYF.